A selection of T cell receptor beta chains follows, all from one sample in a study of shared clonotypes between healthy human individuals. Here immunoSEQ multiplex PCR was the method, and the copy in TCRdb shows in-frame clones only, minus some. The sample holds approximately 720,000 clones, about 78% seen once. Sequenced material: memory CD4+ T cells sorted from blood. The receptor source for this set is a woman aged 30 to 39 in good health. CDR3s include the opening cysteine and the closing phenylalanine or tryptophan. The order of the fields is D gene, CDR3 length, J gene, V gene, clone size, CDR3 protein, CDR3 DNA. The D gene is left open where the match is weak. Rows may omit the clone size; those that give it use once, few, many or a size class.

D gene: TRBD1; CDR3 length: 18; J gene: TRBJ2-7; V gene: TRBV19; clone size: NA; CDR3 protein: CASSPEVPGQGASYEQYF; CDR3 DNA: TGTGCCAGTAGTCCCGAAGTACCGGGACAGGGGGCCTCCTACGAGCAGTACTTC
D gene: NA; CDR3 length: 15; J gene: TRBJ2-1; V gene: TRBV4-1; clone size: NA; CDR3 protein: CASSQGQSSYNEQFF; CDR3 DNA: TGCGCCAGCAGCCAAGGCCAGAGCTCCTACAATGAGCAGTTCTTC
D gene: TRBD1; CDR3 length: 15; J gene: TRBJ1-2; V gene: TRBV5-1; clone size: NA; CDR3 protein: CASSWGDRDSYGYTF; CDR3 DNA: TGCGCCAGCAGCTGGGGGGACAGGGATTCCTATGGCTACACCTTC
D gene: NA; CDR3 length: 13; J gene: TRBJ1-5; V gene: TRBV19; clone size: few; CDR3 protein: CASSISGNQPQHF; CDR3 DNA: TGTGCCAGTAGTATAAGCGGCAATCAGCCCCAGCATTTT
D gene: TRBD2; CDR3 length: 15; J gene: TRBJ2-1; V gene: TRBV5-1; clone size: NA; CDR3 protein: CASRVSGRMDNEQFF; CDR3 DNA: TGCGCCAGCCGAGTAAGCGGGAGGATGGACAATGAGCAGTTCTTC
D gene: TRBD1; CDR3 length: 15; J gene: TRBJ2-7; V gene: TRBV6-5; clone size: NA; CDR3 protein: CASSYGGTGGYEQYF; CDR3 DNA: TGTGCCAGCAGTTACGGGGGGACAGGGGGCTACGAGCAGTACTTC
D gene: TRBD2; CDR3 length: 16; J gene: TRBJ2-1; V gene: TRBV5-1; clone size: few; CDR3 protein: CASSTRSGRISNEQFF; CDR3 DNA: TGCGCCAGCAGCACGCGGAGCGGGAGGATTTCGAATGAGCAGTTCTTC
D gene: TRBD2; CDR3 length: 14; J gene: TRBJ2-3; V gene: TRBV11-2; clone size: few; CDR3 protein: CASSFLAGGGTQYF; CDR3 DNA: TGTGCCAGCAGCTTCCTAGCGGGAGGTGGCACGCAGTATTTT
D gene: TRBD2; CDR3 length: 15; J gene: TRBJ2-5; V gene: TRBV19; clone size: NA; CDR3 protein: CARRKTSAMGETQYF; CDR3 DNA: TGTGCCAGGAGAAAGACTAGCGCTATGGGGGAGACCCAGTACTTC
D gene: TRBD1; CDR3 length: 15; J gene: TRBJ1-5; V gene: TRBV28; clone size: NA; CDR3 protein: CASSLQGVSNQPQHF; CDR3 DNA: TGTGCCAGCAGCCTACAGGGGGTTAGCAATCAGCCCCAGCATTTT
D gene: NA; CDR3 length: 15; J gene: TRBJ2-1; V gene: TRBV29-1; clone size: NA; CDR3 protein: CSVGLSGVGYNEQFF; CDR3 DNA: TGCAGCGTTGGCTTGTCGGGAGTCGGATACAATGAGCAGTTCTTC
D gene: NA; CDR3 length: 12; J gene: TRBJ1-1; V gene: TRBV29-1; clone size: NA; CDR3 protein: CSVGREGTEAFF; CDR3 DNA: TGCAGCGTTGGACGGGAGGGCACTGAAGCTTTCTTT
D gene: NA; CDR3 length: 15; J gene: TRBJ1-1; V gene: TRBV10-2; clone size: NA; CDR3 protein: CASSESGTATEEAFF; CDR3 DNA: TGCGCCAGCAGTGAGTCAGGGACGGCCACTGAGGAAGCTTTCTTT
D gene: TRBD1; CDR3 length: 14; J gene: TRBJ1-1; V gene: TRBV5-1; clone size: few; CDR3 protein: CASSFSGGGTEAFF; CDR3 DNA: TGCGCCAGCAGCTTTTCAGGGGGTGGTACTGAAGCTTTCTTT
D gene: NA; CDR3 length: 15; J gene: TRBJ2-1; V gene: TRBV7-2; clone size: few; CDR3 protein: CASSLTALSYNEQFF; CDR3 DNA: TGTGCCAGCAGCTTGACAGCCCTCTCCTACAATGAGCAGTTCTTC
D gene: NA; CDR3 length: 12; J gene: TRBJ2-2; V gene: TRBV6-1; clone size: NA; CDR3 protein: CASTTVTRELFF; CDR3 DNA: TGTGCCAGCACGACAGTGACCCGGGAGCTGTTTTTT
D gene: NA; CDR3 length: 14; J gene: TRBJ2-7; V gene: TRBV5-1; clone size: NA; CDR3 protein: CASSLGGSSYEQYF; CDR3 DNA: TGCGCCAGCAGCTTAGGAGGGAGCTCCTACGAGCAGTACTTC
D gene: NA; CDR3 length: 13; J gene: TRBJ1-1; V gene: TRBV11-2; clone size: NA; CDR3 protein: CASSSQGWSEAFF; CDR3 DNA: TGTGCCAGCAGCTCTCAGGGCTGGTCTGAAGCTTTCTTT
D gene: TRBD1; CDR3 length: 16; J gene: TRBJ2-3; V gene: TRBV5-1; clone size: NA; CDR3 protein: CASSLAGTGLGDTQYF; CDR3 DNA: TGCGCCAGCAGCTTAGCCGGGACAGGGCTTGGGGATACGCAGTATTTT
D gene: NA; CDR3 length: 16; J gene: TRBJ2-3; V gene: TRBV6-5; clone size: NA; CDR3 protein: CASSYPGTASTDTQYF; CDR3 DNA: TGTGCCAGCAGTTACCCCGGAACCGCTAGCACAGATACGCAGTATTTT
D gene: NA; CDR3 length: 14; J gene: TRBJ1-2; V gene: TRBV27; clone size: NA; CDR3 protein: CASSDGAVGYGYTF; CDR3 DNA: TGTGCCAGCTCCGATGGGGCAGTAGGGTATGGCTACACCTTC
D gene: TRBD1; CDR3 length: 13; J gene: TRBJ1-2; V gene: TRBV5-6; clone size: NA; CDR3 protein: CASSFRQGYGYTF; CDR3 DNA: TGTGCCAGCAGCTTTCGACAGGGATATGGCTACACCTTC
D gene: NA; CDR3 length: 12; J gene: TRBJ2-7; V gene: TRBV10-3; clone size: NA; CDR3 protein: CAISESRRGQYF; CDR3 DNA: TGTGCCATCAGTGAGTCCCGGAGGGGACAGTACTTC
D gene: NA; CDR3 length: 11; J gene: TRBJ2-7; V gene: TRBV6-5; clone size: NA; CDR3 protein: CASSSTTEQYF; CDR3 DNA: TGTGCCAGCAGTTCTACGACCGAGCAGTACTTC